This entry lists 32 T cell receptor beta chains sequenced from one sample in a study of T cells in Graves' hyperthyroidism and ophthalmopathy (dated by TCRdb to about 2019). The library was produced with multiplex PCR. Reads for this sample came from an Illumina HiSeq 2000. The TCR beta CDR3 regions were amplified from the RNA transcripts. The first round of RT-PCR for the TCR CDR3 was performed with the HTBI primer set and the Qiagen OneStep RT-PCR kit. Using fastp trimming at Q25 and MiXCR clonotype assembly, TCRdb reanalyzed the public sequencing data and kept in-frame beta chains. Each entry is one CDR3 protein sequence, shown with its most common DNA and genes. This sample lists 500,000 to 600,000 distinct CDR3 sequences; 46% were detected once. Around 17% of the sample belongs to the ten largest clones. What was sequenced was peripheral blood or thyroid tissue (not recorded which). The receptors stem from an adult woman with Graves' disease, either hyperthyroidism or ophthalmopathy (not recorded which).

The gene calls are TRBV29-1 and TRBJ1-4; 7 nucleotides line up with TRBD1. Germline V gene sequence: CDR1 SQVTM, CDR2 ANQGSEA. The V segment lost 7 bases and the J segment 7 bases; nucleotides outside the gene matches: 9. This CDR3 has 13 residues. Written as DNA, the CDR3 is TGCAGCGCCGTGAGGGGGCTTGGTGAAAAACTGTTTTTT. This encodes CSAVRGLGEKLFF.

The chain links TRBV7-2 to TRBJ1-2, with D perhaps TRBD1 (6 bases). The ends were cut back, 5 bases at V and 8 bases at J, with 18 bases in the middle. CDR3 length: 14 amino acids. CDR1 and CDR2 (germline): SGHTA, FQGNSA. CDR3 residues: CASSLDSTGLGYTF. DNA for the CDR3: TGTGCCAGCAGCCTGGACTCCACAGGGTTGGGCTACACCTTC.

In its sample, this clonotype was seen many times. The chain recombines TRBV2 with TRBJ1-5, with D unclear. The CDR3 totals 16 residues. CDR1 and CDR2 (germline): SNHLY, FYNNEI. With 0 bases removed from V and 2 bases from J, the gap between germline ends came to 11 bases. CDR3 protein: CASSEARVGGNQPQHF. The CDR3 DNA reads TGTGCCAGCAGTGAAGCTCGGGTTGGGGGCAATCAGCCCCAGCATTTT.

This chain connects TRBV30 to TRBJ1-1; D possibly corresponds to TRBD1 (5 bases). Germline values: CDR1 GTSNPN, CDR2 SVGIG (reference sequence). The CDR3 is 16 amino acids. The V gene lost 0 bases and the J gene lost 3 bases, with 17 bases spanning the gap. The CDR3 nucleotides are TGTGCCTGGAGTGTCTCTTGGTTGGTAGGGGACACTGAAGCTTTCTTT. It yields the protein CAWSVSWLVGDTEAFF.

This clonotype was recorded at least ten times. A junction end diverges from the germline sequence, so it may reflect a read error. The chain links TRBV7-7 to TRBJ1-3; D unresolved. The CDR3 loop spans 16 amino acids. The germline V gene has CDR1 SSHAT and CDR2 FNYEAQ (reference sequence). For the CDR3, the DNA is TGTGCTAGCAGCTATGGACCGGGTGCCTCTGGAAACACCATATATTTT. Protein: CASSYGPGASGNTIYF. The whole variable domain, filled in from reference TRBV7-7 and TRBJ1-3, reads GAGVSQSPRYKVTKRGQDVTLRCDPISSHATLYWYQQALGQGPEFLTYFNYEAQPDKSGLPSDRFSAERPEGSISTLTIQRTEQRDSAMYRCASSYGPGASGNTIYFGEGSWLTVV.

The rearrangement links TRBV2 to TRBJ1-2; TRBD1 is a possible D gene (5 bases). This CDR3 is built from 13 residues. Germline V gives CDR1 SNHLY, CDR2 FYNNEI. V was cut by 7 bases and J by 7 bases, with 16 bases left in between. The CDR3 nucleotides read TGTGCCAGCACTCCGTCGGGGGGGTCTGGCTACACCTTC. Its translation is CASTPSGGSGYTF.

This clonotype was seen only a few times. The chain couples TRBV3-1 to TRBJ2-7; D gene ambiguous. The CDR3 length is 12 residues. Germline assignment: CDR1 LGHDT and CDR2 YNNKEL (reference sequence). The V gene lost 0 bases and the J gene lost 5 bases, with 5 bases spanning the gap. As DNA, the CDR3 is TGTGCCAGCAGCCAAGAAACCAACGAGCAGTACTTC. Translated: CASSQETNEQYF.

V usage is TRBV2 and J usage is TRBJ1-2; D remains unclear. Trimming took off 2 bases at V and 4 bases at J, with 8 bases between the two ends. This CDR3 has 13 amino acids. CDR1 SNHLY and CDR2 FYNNEI come from the germline V gene. The CDR3 loop reads CASSESQLYGYTF. Here the CDR3 DNA reads TGTGCCAGCAGTGAAAGCCAGCTCTATGGCTACACCTTC.

The table lists this clonotype with a few counts. This chain links TRBV15 with TRBJ1-2, with D tentatively TRBD1 (6 bases). Trimming shortened V by 2 bases and J by 1 base, and 14 bases separated the two germline ends. The length of the CDR3 is 16 residues. Germline-derived CDR1 and CDR2 are LNHNV and YYDKDF (reference sequence). The CDR3 nucleotides read TGTGCCACCAGCAGAACCCGACAGGCGATTAACTATGGCTACACCTTC. The encoded protein is CATSRTRQAINYGYTF.

This chain links TRBV20-1 with TRBJ2-7; weak D call: TRBD1 (5 bases). The germline V and J ends were trimmed by 0 bases and 2 bases, with 11 bases remaining between them. CDR3 size: 14 residues. The germline V gene has CDR1 DFQATT and CDR2 SNEGSKA (reference sequence). CDR3 sequence: CSARDAQGPYEQYF. The CDR3, as DNA: TGCAGTGCTAGAGATGCTCAGGGCCCCTACGAGCAGTACTTC.

This clonotype was seen many times. This CDR3 reads CASSQESKGYPYEQYF. The CDR3 DNA reads TGTGCCAGCAGCCAAGAATCGAAGGGATACCCCTACGAGCAGTACTTC. The chain carries TRBV14 and TRBJ2-7, with unresolved D. CDR1 is SGHDN and CDR2 is FVKESK in the germline V gene. V was pared by 0 bases and J by 2 bases, with 14 bases between. This CDR3 has 16 amino acids.

This clonotype has just a few counts. This chain joins TRBV3-1 and TRBJ1-1; 7 bases align to TRBD1. This CDR3 is 16 amino acids long. V trimming: 3 bases; J trimming: 5 bases; junction bases outside the gene matches: 12. The V gene's germline CDR1 is LGHDT and CDR2 YNNKEL (reference sequence). CDR3 residues: CASSQGTYRDRTEAFF. The CDR3 coding sequence is TGTGCCAGCAGCCAGGGGACCTACCGGGACAGAACTGAAGCTTTCTTT.

The chain is built from TRBV29-1 and TRBJ1-5; a weak D match, TRBD1 (6 bases). The CDR3 consists of 13 residues. V lost 7 bases to trimming and J lost 5 bases, with 15 bases between them. Germline V gene sequence: CDR1 SQVTM, CDR2 ANQGSEA. As DNA, the CDR3 is TGCAGCGCTGGAACCGGGACACATCAGCCCCAGCATTTT. Protein sequence: CSAGTGTHQPQHF.

In regard to this clonotype: The CDR3 ends on some other residue instead of the conserved phenylalanine or tryptophan, so this is likely a read error. The genes are TRBV7-2 and TRBJ1-1; D ambiguous. The CDR3 is made up of 13 amino acids. Germline CDR1 reads SGHTA; CDR2 reads FQGNSA. For the CDR3, the DNA is TGTGCCAGCAGTTTAGAGGCAATTAACGGGGCTTTCTCT. Translated, it gives CASSLEAINGAFS.

As to this clonotype: This clone may be a read error of a much larger clone one base away. The chain links TRBV5-4 to TRBJ2-7; possible D gene TRBD2, 5 bases. This CDR3 is built from 15 residues. V was pared by 3 bases and J by 0 bases, with 13 bases between. Germline V lookup: CDR1 SGHNT, CDR2 YYREEE (reference sequence). CDR3 in amino acids: CASSSTSGLSYEQYF. In DNA form, the CDR3 reads TGTGCCAGCAGCTCCACGTCAGGACTCTCCTACGAGCAGTACTTC.

The genes are TRBV29-1 and TRBJ1-2, with TRBD1 matching over 7 bases. With V trimmed by 6 bases and J by 5 bases, 9 bases remained unmatched. CDR3 length equals 13 residues. Germline CDR1 SQVTM, CDR2 ANQGSEA. This CDR3 is CSVELQGSYGYTF. CDR3 sequence (DNA): TGCAGCGTAGAATTACAGGGGTCTTATGGCTACACCTTC.

This chain uses TRBV2 with TRBJ1-2; 8 positions match TRBD1. With 6 bases clipped from V and 7 bases from J, the junction kept 7 bases outside the gene matches. The CDR3 length is 13 residues. Germline CDR1 and CDR2: SNHLY and FYNNEI. CDR3 sequence (DNA): TGTGCCAGCAGCGCCCAGGGGGCTTTTGGCTACACCTTC. Translated, it gives CASSAQGAFGYTF.

This clonotype was recorded at least ten times. The chain couples TRBV6-1 to TRBJ1-1; D might be TRBD1 (6 bases). This CDR3 is 13 amino acids long. Germline V gene lookup returns CDR1 MNHNS and CDR2 SASEGT. V lost 8 bases and J lost 1, with 11 bases in between. As DNA, the CDR3 is TGTGCCAGCGAACCGGGACAGAACACTGAAGCTTTCTTT. Translation: CASEPGQNTEAFF.

The chain joins TRBV3-1 to TRBJ2-7, with 10 bases matching TRBD2. In germline, CDR1 is LGHDT, CDR2 YNNKEL (reference sequence). There are 16 residues in the CDR3. Unmatched junction bases numbered 5, after V lost 0 bases and J lost 3 bases. The CDR3 loop is CASSQDWASGSYEQYF. The CDR3 region has the DNA TGTGCCAGCAGCCAAGACTGGGCTAGCGGGAGCTACGAGCAGTACTTC.

This clonotype was counted many times. The gene calls are TRBV3-1 and TRBJ2-5; D unresolved. Germline values: CDR1 LGHDT, CDR2 YNNKEL (reference sequence). The CDR3 length is 14 residues. Trimming took off 1 base at V and 5 bases at J, with 11 bases between the two ends. The CDR3 nucleotides read TGTGCCAGCAGCCAAGGAGTCCTATTGGAGACCCAGTACTTC. This codes for CASSQGVLLETQYF.

This clonotype came up many times. V and J are TRBV5-6 and TRBJ1-5; 7 nucleotides align to TRBD1. CDR3 length equals 16 residues. Trimming removed 5 bases from V and 1 base from J; junction bases left unmatched: 9. The germline V gene encodes CDR1 SGHDT and CDR2 YYEEEE. CDR3 protein: CASSVTGWLSNQPQHF. The CDR3 DNA reads TGTGCCAGCAGTGTGACAGGGTGGTTGAGCAATCAGCCCCAGCATTTT.

V and J are TRBV10-3 and TRBJ2-5; 13 positions match TRBD2. V dropped 2 bases and J dropped 7; count of bases not matched to a gene: 10. Germline V gene sequence: CDR1 ENHRY, CDR2 SYGVKD. The CDR3 is made up of 17 amino acids. CDR3 in DNA: TGTGCCATCAGTGAGGAGGGGACTAGCGGGACCGGGGGGACCCAGTACTTC. Its protein is CAISEEGTSGTGGTQYF.

This clonotype has more than one count but fewer than ten. The genes are TRBV20-1 and TRBJ2-7; TRBD1 agrees at 7 bases. Germline V lookup: CDR1 DFQATT, CDR2 SNEGSKA (reference sequence). Losses at the gene ends were 2 bases for V and 1 base for J; bases not matched to a gene: 5. The CDR3 runs 14 residues. The CDR3 region is CSARRQGHSYEQYF. The CDR3 region has the DNA TGCAGTGCTAGAAGACAGGGACATTCCTACGAGCAGTACTTC.

The J gene is TRBJ2-5, the V gene TRBV7-2; a weak D match, TRBD1 (5 bases). V lost 0 bases to trimming and J lost 5 bases, with 19 bases between them. The CDR3 is 17 amino acids. CDR1 and CDR2 from the germline V gene are SGHTA and FQGNSA. In DNA form, the CDR3 reads TGTGCCAGCAGCTTAGCGTGGGGCAGGGCGGATTTTGAGACCCAGTACTTC. Translating gives CASSLAWGRADFETQYF.

V is TRBV5-1 and J is TRBJ2-1; 12 bases align to TRBD1. The CDR3 consists of 15 residues. The junction had 2 bases not matched to a gene; V was cut back by 0 bases and J by 7 bases. The V gene's germline CDR1 is SGHRS and CDR2 YFSETQ. CDR3 nucleotide sequence: TGCGCCAGCAGCTTGGGGGACAGGGGGCTTAATGAGCAGTTCTTC. Its translation is CASSLGDRGLNEQFF.

The sample holds a few counts of this clonotype. This chain connects TRBV7-6 to TRBJ1-6; maybe TRBD1 (5 bases). Germline V gives CDR1 SGHVS, CDR2 FNYEAQ. Between the trimmed V and J ends, which lost 5 bases and 9 bases, there was a span of 11 bases. The CDR3 has 13 amino acids. CDR3 DNA: TGTGCCAGCAGCCGATATGGGGCTTCACCCCTCCACTTT. This translates into CASSRYGASPLHF.

This clonotype was counted many times. This chain uses TRBV5-1 with TRBJ1-2, with D possibly matching TRBD1 (5 bases). Per germline, CDR1 SGHRS and CDR2 YFSETQ. The germline V and J ends were trimmed by 2 bases and 0 bases, with 11 bases remaining between them. The CDR3 is 15 amino acids. CDR3 DNA: TGCGCCAGCAGCTTCATTGGGACGACTAACTATGGCTACACCTTC. This sequence encodes CASSFIGTTNYGYTF. Filled out from reference TRBV5-1 and TRBJ1-2, the complete variable domain reads KAGVTQTPRYLIKTRGQQVTLSCSPISGHRSVSWYQQTPGQGLQFLFEYFSETQRNKGNFPGRFSGRQFSNSRSEMNVSTLELGDSALYLCASSFIGTTNYGYTFGSGTRLTVV.

This chain uses TRBV19 with TRBJ1-1; TRBD1 is a possible D gene (5 bases). The length of the CDR3 is 15 residues. With 6 bases removed from V and 0 bases from J, the gap between germline ends came to 14 bases. Germline V gene sequence: CDR1 LNHDA, CDR2 SQIVND (reference sequence). Here the CDR3 reads CASRLRQQMNTEAFF. The CDR3 DNA sequence: TGTGCCAGTAGACTGCGACAGCAGATGAACACTGAAGCTTTCTTT.

A word on this clonotype: At one end the junction does not follow the germline gene, possibly because of a read error. The V call is TRBV29-1, the J call TRBJ1-2; no clear D. This CDR3 has 12 residues. The germline V gene has CDR1 SQVTM and CDR2 ANQGSEA. Written as DNA, the CDR3 is TGTGTTACGTTTGAGACCGGCTATGGCTACACCTTC. Translated: CVTFETGYGYTF.

This chain uses TRBV20-1 with TRBJ1-1, with unresolved D. V was pared by 3 bases and J by 1 base, with 18 bases between. Germline loops: CDR1 DFQATT, CDR2 SNEGSKA (reference sequence). CDR3 length: 16 residues. The chain's CDR3 is CSARRLAGVSNTEAFF. DNA of the CDR3: TGCAGTGCTAGGCGACTAGCGGGAGTGTCGAACACTGAAGCTTTCTTT.

The chain uses TRBV20-1 and TRBJ2-1; 14 bases agree with TRBD2. Germline trimming cut 3 bases from V and 7 bases from J; bases unmatched to any gene: 11. The CDR3 has 17 residues. Germline V gives CDR1 DFQATT, CDR2 SNEGSKA (reference sequence). The CDR3 protein is CSARGLAGERGGNEQFF. Here the CDR3 DNA reads TGCAGTGCTAGGGGACTAGCGGGAGAGCGGGGGGGTAATGAGCAGTTCTTC.

The sample holds many counts of this clonotype. The chain combines TRBV5-5 with TRBJ2-2, with D hard to call. CDR1 and CDR2 from the germline V gene are SGHKS and YYEKEE (reference sequence). The CDR3 sequence is 16 residues long. V shed 4 bases and J shed 0 bases, with 13 bases lying between them. The CDR3 DNA is TGTGCCAGCAGCATTCGACGGCGCGCGAACACCGGGGAGCTGTTTTTT. Residues: CASSIRRRANTGELFF.